This T cell receptor (beta chain) comes out of a study of blood T cell repertoires in COVID-19. CDR3 length: 17 amino acids. Germline loops: CDR1 SEHNR, CDR2 FQNEAQ (reference sequence). V was shortened by 5 bases and J by 7 bases, with 21 bases between the two germline ends. Recovered status in Cohort 3 required two negative PCRs, clearance, or symptom resolution. The data were produced by immunoSEQ multiplex PCR, yet TCRdb's version contains in-frame clones alone and is incomplete. The sample holds 150,000 to 200,000 clones, 75% to 90% seen once. V is TRBV7-9 and J is TRBJ1-6; D is ambiguous. The material sequenced was PBMCs or T cells enriched from blood (not recorded which). The clonotype was recovered from a woman between 18 and 29 years old who had recovered from COVID-19. This CDR3 is CASSPRDSATGNSPLHF. DNA of the CDR3: TGTGCCAGCAGCCCTAGGGATTCGGCTACGGGAAATTCACCCCTCCACTTT.